The 13 T cell receptor beta chains given below trace back to one sample, sequenced in a study of blood T cell repertoires in COVID-19. The table came from immunoSEQ multiplex PCR; TCRdb's copy has only in-frame clones and leaves some out. The sample contains under 350,000 clones, 80% to 90% of which appear only once. Material: peripheral blood. The receptors stem from a woman in her 50s who had recovered from COVID-19.

The rearrangement uses TRBV9 and TRBJ2-7; no definite D call. Germline lookup yields CDR1 SGDLS and CDR2 YYNGEE. V was clipped by 0 bases and J by 0 bases, with 13 bases between them. CDR3 length: 16 amino acids. The CDR3 region is CASSVAPAPSSYEQYF. CDR3 sequence (DNA): TGTGCCAGCAGCGTAGCCCCAGCGCCGAGCTCCTACGAGCAGTACTTC.

As DNA, the CDR3 is TGTGCCAGCAGCTTAGTGGGACAGGGCTTTGAGACCCAGTACTTC. Translating it yields CASSLVGQGFETQYF. The genes are TRBV13 and TRBJ2-5; 9 bases map to TRBD1. Germline V gene data show CDR1 as PRHDT and CDR2 as FYEKMQ (reference sequence). The ends lost 1 base at V and 5 bases at J; junction bases unmatched: 5. The CDR3 runs to 15 residues.

This chain connects TRBV6-5 to TRBJ1-1; 8 nucleotides line up with TRBD1. With 5 bases clipped from V and 7 bases from J, the junction kept 9 bases outside the gene matches. The CDR3 loop spans 14 amino acids. The V gene's germline CDR1 is MNHEY and CDR2 SVGAGI. This CDR3 reads CASSRQTGDDEAFF. Here the CDR3 DNA reads TGTGCCAGCAGTAGACAGACAGGGGATGATGAAGCTTTCTTT.

This chain connects TRBV5-4 to TRBJ1-2; possible D gene TRBD1, 5 bases. The CDR3 sequence is 14 residues long. The ends were cut back, 0 bases at V and 5 bases at J, with 11 bases in the middle. Looked up from germline, CDR1 is SGHNT and CDR2 is YYREEE (reference sequence). CDR3 protein: CASSLGREGYGYTF. In DNA form, the CDR3 reads TGTGCCAGCAGCTTGGGCAGGGAAGGTTATGGCTACACCTTC.

This chain joins TRBV28 and TRBJ1-5; D remains ambiguous. The CDR3 has 14 residues. Germline-derived CDR1 and CDR2 are MDHEN and SYDVKM. V lost 7 bases, J lost 2 bases, and 12 bases lay in between. CDR3 amino acids: CASKYSLGNQPQHF. The CDR3 coding sequence is TGTGCCAGCAAGTACAGCCTTGGCAATCAGCCCCAGCATTTT.

V usage is TRBV30 and J usage is TRBJ1-5, with D tentatively TRBD1 (5 bases). Per germline, CDR1 GTSNPN and CDR2 SVGIG (reference sequence). With 0 bases removed from V and 0 bases from J, the gap between germline ends came to 9 bases. The CDR3 consists of 15 residues. The CDR3 sequence: CAWSVDTYSNQPQHF. The CDR3 bases are TGTGCCTGGAGTGTGGACACCTATAGCAATCAGCCCCAGCATTTT. Using reference TRBV30 and TRBJ1-5 for the parts outside the CDR3, the full variable domain is SQTIHQWPATLVQPVGSPLSLECTVEGTSNPNLYWYRQAAGRGLQLLFYSVGIGQISSEVPQNLSASRPQDRQFILSSKKLLLSDSGFYLCAWSVDTYSNQPQHFGDGTRLSIL.

CDR3 DNA sequence: TGTGCCAGCAGCGAGAGGACAGGGCGTTATTCGTCCTATAATTCACCCCTCCACTTT. This gives the protein CASSERTGRYSSYNSPLHF. V gene TRBV9 combines with J gene TRBJ1-6, with 8 bases identical to TRBD1. The germline V gene has CDR1 SGDLS and CDR2 YYNGEE. The ends lost 3 bases at V and 1 base at J; junction bases unmatched: 12. There are 19 residues in the CDR3.

The V and J genes are TRBV28 and TRBJ2-2, with 10 bases that match TRBD2. Losses at the gene ends were 7 bases for V and 7 bases for J; bases not matched to a gene: 15. In germline, CDR1 is MDHEN, CDR2 SYDVKM. CDR3 size: 17 residues. CDR3 in DNA: TGTGCCAGCACACCCCCCGCCCTAGCGGGAGTGATCGGGGAGCTGTTTTTT. Residues: CASTPPALAGVIGELFF.

The chain has TRBV7-9 and TRBJ1-2; D gene unclear. The germline CDR1 and CDR2 sequences are SEHNR and FQNEAQ (reference sequence). V lost 5 bases to trimming and J lost 4 bases, with 26 bases between them. This CDR3 is built from 18 residues. The CDR3 region is CASSPRVGILTAFYGYTF. The CDR3 nucleotides read TGTGCCAGCAGCCCCCGGGTTGGCATCCTAACCGCCTTCTATGGCTACACCTTC.

The CDR3 DNA reads TGTGCCAGTAGTACTCCCGGGAGGGCTCTGGCCAATGAGCAGTTCTTC. Protein: CASSTPGRALANEQFF. This chain uses TRBV19 with TRBJ2-1; 8 bases match TRBD2. Germline values: CDR1 LNHDA, CDR2 SQIVND (reference sequence). Trimming took 4 bases from V and 6 from J; bases not matched to a gene: 11. This CDR3 comprises 16 residues.

The chain couples TRBV7-3 to TRBJ2-2, with 7 bases matching TRBD1. Germline values: CDR1 SGHTA, CDR2 FQGTGA. The V and J ends lost 0 bases and 4 bases, in that order; junction bases with no gene match: 8. CDR3 length equals 17 residues. The CDR3 sequence: CASSLTIGRDSTGELFF. CDR3 coding DNA: TGTGCCAGCAGCTTAACCATAGGAAGGGACAGCACCGGGGAGCTGTTTTTT.

V is TRBV6-4 and J is TRBJ1-6, with D possibly being TRBD1 (5 bases). CDR3 length: 20 residues. Per the germline V gene, CDR1 is MRHNA and CDR2 is SNTAGT. Trimming pared 10 bases from V and 4 bases from J, leaving 32 bases between. Written as DNA, the CDR3 is TGTGCCACCAAAGACGAAGGGGTTGTTGATTGGGTCGCGTATAATTCACCCCTCCACTTT. Translation gives CATKDEGVVDWVAYNSPLHF.

The chain combines TRBV7-6 with TRBJ2-1, with D possibly matching TRBD1 (6 bases). V gave up 0 bases and J gave up 4 bases, with 7 bases separating them. Germline loops: CDR1 SGHVS, CDR2 FNYEAQ. The CDR3 loop spans 14 amino acids. CDR3 in amino acids: CASSLAGGYNEQFF. In DNA form, the CDR3 reads TGTGCCAGCAGCTTAGCAGGGGGTTACAATGAGCAGTTCTTC.